The 19 T cell receptor beta chains listed next were all sequenced from one sample in a study of glioma-infiltrating T cells. Using RNA template, CDR3s of TCR alpha and beta were amplified with iRepertoire arm-PCR. One entry per CDR3 protein results from TCRdb running MiXCR on the multiplex PCR reads. The sample carries about 210,000 distinct CDR3 sequences, over 30% recorded once. What was sequenced was glioma tissue, nonneoplastic brain tissue, or PBMCs (not recorded which). These receptors originate from a human donor with low-grade glioma or glioblastoma, undergoing nonglioma brain surgery, or in good health (not recorded which).

This clonotype was found many times. CDR3 DNA: TGTGCCAGCAGCCAATCAGTCCTTAACTATGGCTACACCTTC. Protein sequence: CASSQSVLNYGYTF. This sequence joins TRBV3-1 and TRBJ1-2; D ambiguous. The CDR3 is 14 amino acids. Germline V lookup: CDR1 LGHDT, CDR2 YNNKEL (reference sequence). V dropped 2 bases and J dropped 1 base, with 8 bases sitting between them.

About this clonotype itself: This may be a read error: a much more frequent sequence differs by one nucleotide. This chain uses TRBV20-1 with TRBJ2-7, with a weak D call TRBD1 (6 bases). This CDR3 is built from 13 residues. V lost 3 bases and J 6 bases, leaving 15 bases between the germline ends. Germline V gene data show CDR1 as DFQATT and CDR2 as SNEGSKA (reference sequence). The CDR3 sequence: CSARDSRSREQYF. Written as DNA, the CDR3 is TGCAGTGCTAGGGACAGTCGATCCCGCGAGCAGTACTTC.

This clonotype was found many times. The V gene is TRBV6-1, the J gene TRBJ2-5, with 14 bases fitting TRBD2. V lost 5 bases, J lost 3 bases, and 14 bases stayed unmatched. Germline lookup yields CDR1 MNHNS and CDR2 SASEGT. This CDR3 is built from 19 residues. The CDR3 nucleotides read TGTGCCAGCAGTCCTAGACAGGGGGGGACTAGCGGGGGAAAAGAGACCCAGTACTTC. It is translated as CASSPRQGGTSGGKETQYF.

About this clonotype: A single base separates this from a much larger clone, so it may be a read error. The chain couples TRBV3-1 to TRBJ1-2; D is ambiguous. Germline V gene lookup returns CDR1 LGHDT and CDR2 YNNKEL (reference sequence). The CDR3 is 13 amino acids. CDR3 region: CASNQWIVGGYTF. As DNA, the CDR3 is TGTGCCAGCAACCAATGGATCGTAGGCGGCTACACCTTC.

This clonotype was recorded many times. The rearrangement joins TRBV6-2 or TRBV6-3 to TRBJ2-1; D not certain. Germline V gene sequence: CDR1 MNHEY, CDR2 SVGEGT. The CDR3 runs to 13 residues. V lost 5 bases and J 3 bases, leaving 8 bases between the germline ends. DNA for the CDR3: TGTGCCAGCAGTCAGGAGTTCTACAATGAGCAGTTCTTC. Translating gives CASSQEFYNEQFF.

The CDR3 sequence is CAISEIGTSGLGEQFF. CDR3 DNA sequence: TGTGCCATCAGTGAAATCGGGACTAGCGGCCTGGGGGAGCAGTTCTTC. The chain has TRBV10-3 and TRBJ2-1; 11 positions agree with TRBD2. The CDR3 length is 16 residues. V trimming: 3 bases; J trimming: 10 bases; junction bases outside the gene matches: 11. Germline V lookup: CDR1 ENHRY, CDR2 SYGVKD.

The sample holds one count of this clonotype. A much larger clone sits a single nucleotide away, making a read error possible. V usage is TRBV29-1 and J usage is TRBJ1-1; the D gene is possibly TRBD1 (6 bases). This CDR3 has 13 residues. Germline CDR1 is SQVTM and CDR2 is ANQGSEA. CDR3 protein: CSALQGWSTKAFF. CDR3 nucleotides: TGCAGCGCCCTACAGGGCTGGTCCACTAAAGCTTTCTTT.

The sample holds many counts of this clonotype. The chain has TRBV6-1 and TRBJ2-3, with TRBD1 identical over 9 bases. V gave up 4 bases and J gave up 7 bases; unmatched junction bases: 12. The CDR3 spans 16 residues. Germline V CDR1 and CDR2: MNHNS, SASEGT. The CDR3, as DNA: TGTGCCAGCAGTGTGGGGACAGGGTCCTTTGTGAATACGCAGTATTTT. It translates to CASSVGTGSFVNTQYF.

This clonotype was detected many times. The chain recombines TRBV5-4 with TRBJ2-3, with TRBD1 identical over 8 bases. Unmatched junction bases numbered 8, after V lost 4 bases and J lost 1 base. In germline, CDR1 is SGHNT, CDR2 YYREEE (reference sequence). CDR3 length equals 16 residues. The chain's CDR3 is CASSLGNRGGTDTQYF. In DNA, the CDR3 is TGTGCCAGCAGCCTTGGGAACAGGGGGGGCACAGATACGCAGTATTTT.

Concerning this clonotype: A junction end diverges from the germline sequence, so it may reflect a read error. This sequence joins TRBV20-1 and TRBJ2-3; 10 positions agree with TRBD2. Germline CDR1 reads DFQATT; CDR2 reads SNEGSKA (reference sequence). This CDR3 comprises 14 residues. The CDR3: CSPRGTSDTDTQYF. The CDR3 DNA follows: TGCAGTCCTAGAGGGACTAGCGACACAGATACGCAGTATTTT.

Ten or more counts support this clonotype. The gene calls are TRBV6-6 and TRBJ2-7, with D maybe TRBD1 (5 bases). CDR1 and CDR2 (germline): MNHNY, SVGAGI (reference sequence). Trimming stripped 3 bases from V and 9 bases from J, with 12 bases between. The CDR3 runs 12 residues. In nucleotides, the CDR3 is TGTGCCAGCAGTTATCTCCCAGGGTGGCAGTACTTC. This translates into CASSYLPGWQYF.

The table lists this clonotype with many counts. The V and J genes are TRBV7-2 and TRBJ1-1, with 10 bases fitting TRBD1. The V gene end was trimmed by 5 bases and the J gene end by 4 bases; junction bases not matched to a gene: 10. The CDR3 is made up of 16 amino acids. Germline V gene lookup returns CDR1 SGHTA and CDR2 FQGNSA. The CDR3 DNA reads as TGTGCCAGCAGCCCTATAGCGCGGACAGGGGGCACTGAAGCTTTCTTT. As protein: CASSPIARTGGTEAFF.

The genes are TRBV10-3 and TRBJ2-1, with 10 positions matching TRBD1. Trimming removed 10 bases from V and 11 bases from J; junction bases left unmatched: 5. The germline gives CDR1 ENHRY, CDR2 SYGVKD. The CDR3 loop spans 11 amino acids. Here the CDR3 DNA reads TGTGCCACTGCGGGACAGGGGCAGCAGTTCTTC. As protein: CATAGQGQQFF.

This clonotype was seen many times. The chain uses TRBV19 and TRBJ2-4; tentatively, D is TRBD2 (5 bases). V was pared by 5 bases and J by 9 bases, with 14 bases between. The CDR3 totals 13 residues. Germline loops: CDR1 LNHDA, CDR2 SQIVND (reference sequence). CDR3: CASSPRSGIIQYF. The CDR3 DNA reads TGTGCCAGTAGTCCCCGATCGGGGATCATTCAGTACTTC.

The count of this clonotype is one. The chain joins TRBV27 to TRBJ1-2, with TRBD1 as a possible D gene (5 bases). Trimming stripped 11 bases from V and 4 bases from J, with 14 bases between. The CDR3 has 12 residues. Germline loops: CDR1 MNHEY, CDR2 SMNVEV (reference sequence). The DNA of the CDR3 is TGTGCCCTCCGCCAGGGCAGCTATGGCTACACCTTC. Translation: CALRQGSYGYTF.

This clonotype was detected only a few times. This chain links TRBV4-3 with TRBJ1-1; no definite D call. The CDR3 runs 16 residues. Trimming shortened V by 0 bases and J by 4 bases, and 15 bases separated the two germline ends. CDR1 and CDR2 (germline): LGHNA, YSLEER. The CDR3 loop reads CASSQDNGQRGTEAFF. Written as DNA, the CDR3 is TGCGCCAGCAGCCAAGATAATGGCCAACGGGGCACTGAAGCTTTCTTT.

The chain employs TRBV20-1 and TRBJ2-5; possibly TRBD2 for D (5 bases). The CDR3 length is 15 residues. V lost 6 bases, J lost 5 bases, and 22 bases lay in between. CDR1 is DFQATT and CDR2 is SNEGSKA in the germline V gene (reference sequence). This CDR3 is CSADGLARVGETQYF. As DNA, the CDR3 is TGCAGTGCAGATGGACTGGCGAGAGTCGGGGAGACCCAGTACTTC.

The sample holds many counts of this clonotype. A read error may produce the germline difference seen at one junction end. The chain joins TRBV2 to TRBJ2-1; 7 bases map to TRBD1. Germline V gene sequence: CDR1 SNHLY, CDR2 FYNNEI. This CDR3 contains 10 residues. The CDR3 protein is CASSAYTGVF. The DNA of the CDR3 is TGTGCCAGCAGTGCGTACACAGGGGTCTTC.

This clonotype was picked up many times. The chain couples TRBV6-6 to TRBJ2-3, with 8 bases matching TRBD1. This CDR3 comprises 18 residues. Trimming took 2 bases from V and 7 from J; bases not matched to a gene: 17. The germline gives CDR1 MNHNY, CDR2 SVGAGI (reference sequence). The chain's CDR3 is CASSYQGAGATAENTQYF. CDR3 nucleotides: TGTGCCAGCAGTTACCAGGGGGCTGGGGCCACGGCCGAGAATACGCAGTATTTT.